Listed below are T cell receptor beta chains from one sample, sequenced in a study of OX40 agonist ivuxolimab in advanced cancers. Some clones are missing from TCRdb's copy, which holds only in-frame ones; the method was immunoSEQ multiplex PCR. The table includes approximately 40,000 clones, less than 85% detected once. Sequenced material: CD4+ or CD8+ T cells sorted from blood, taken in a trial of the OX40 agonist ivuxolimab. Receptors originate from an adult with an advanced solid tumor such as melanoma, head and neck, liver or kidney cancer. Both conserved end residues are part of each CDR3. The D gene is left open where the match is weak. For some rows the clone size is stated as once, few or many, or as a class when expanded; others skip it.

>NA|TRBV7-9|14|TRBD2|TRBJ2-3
CASLAGGIADTQYF
TGTGCCAGCCTGGCGGGGGGTATCGCAGATACGCAGTATTTT
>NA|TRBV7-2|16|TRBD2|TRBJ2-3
CASSLGLAGLTDTQYF
TGTGCCAGCAGCTTGGGACTAGCGGGGCTGACAGATACGCAGTATTTT
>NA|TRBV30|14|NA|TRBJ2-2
CACALGAHTGELFF
TGTGCCTGCGCGCTAGGAGCGCACACCGGGGAGCTGTTTTTT
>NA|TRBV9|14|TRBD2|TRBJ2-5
CASSVTSEQETQYF
TGTGCCAGCAGCGTCACTAGCGAGCAAGAGACCCAGTACTTC
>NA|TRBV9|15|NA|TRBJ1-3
CASSEGTVSGNTIYF
TGTGCCAGCAGCGAAGGGACGGTATCTGGAAACACCATATATTTT
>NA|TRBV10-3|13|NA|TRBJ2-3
CAITPGSTDTQYF
TGTGCCATCACCCCCGGGAGCACAGATACGCAGTATTTT
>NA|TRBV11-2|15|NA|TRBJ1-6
CASSRGSQYNSPLHF
TGTGCCAGCAGTCGAGGGTCCCAATATAATTCACCCCTCCACTTT
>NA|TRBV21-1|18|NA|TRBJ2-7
CASTMVSERGRSLYEQYF
TGTGCCAGCACCATGGTTTCCGAGCGCGGGAGGTCCCTCTACGAGCAGTACTTC
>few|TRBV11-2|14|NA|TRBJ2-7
CASSLTRDTYEQYF
TGTGCCAGCAGTCTGACTCGGGACACCTACGAGCAGTACTTC
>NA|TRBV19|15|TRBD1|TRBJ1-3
CASSWQGDSGNTIYF
TGTGCCAGTAGTTGGCAGGGGGATTCTGGAAACACCATATATTTT
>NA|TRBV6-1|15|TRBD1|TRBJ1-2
CASSEQLTGSHGYTF
TGTGCCAGCAGTGAGCAATTGACAGGGAGCCATGGCTACACCTTC
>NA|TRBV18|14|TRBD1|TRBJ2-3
CASSKGQGTDTQYF
TGTGCCAGCTCAAAGGGACAGGGGACAGATACGCAGTATTTT
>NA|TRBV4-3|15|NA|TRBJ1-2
CASSQDYGGNYGYTF
TGCGCCAGCAGCCAAGATTACGGCGGGAACTATGGCTACACCTTC
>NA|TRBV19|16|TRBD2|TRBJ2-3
CATGSGIAGVIDTQYF
TGTGCCACCGGAAGCGGAATAGCGGGAGTTATAGATACGCAGTATTTT
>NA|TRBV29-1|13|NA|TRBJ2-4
CSVVIFAKNIQYF
TGCAGCGTTGTTATTTTTGCCAAAAACATTCAGTACTTC
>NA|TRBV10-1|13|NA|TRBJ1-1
CASSSRGGTEAFF
TGCGCCAGCAGTTCCAGGGGAGGCACTGAAGCTTTCTTT
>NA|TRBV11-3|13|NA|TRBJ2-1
CASSLGRNNEQFF
TGTGCCAGCAGCTTAGGGCGGAACAATGAGCAGTTCTTC
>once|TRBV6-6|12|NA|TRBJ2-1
CASSYSGPEQFF
TGTGCCAGCAGTTACTCAGGGCCCGAGCAGTTCTTC
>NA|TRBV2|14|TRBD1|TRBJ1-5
CASSVDREIQPQHF
TGTGCCAGCAGCGTGGACAGGGAAATTCAGCCCCAGCATTTT
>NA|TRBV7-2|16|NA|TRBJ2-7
CASTTTMGLPANEQYF
TGTGCCAGCACGACTACAATGGGACTCCCCGCGAACGAGCAGTACTTC
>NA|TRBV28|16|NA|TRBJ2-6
CASSLLFEGGANVLTF
TGTGCCAGCAGTTTATTATTTGAGGGTGGGGCCAACGTCCTGACTTTC
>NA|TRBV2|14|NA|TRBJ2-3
CASNLGLSTDTQYF
TGTGCCAGCAACTTGGGGCTAAGCACAGATACGCAGTATTTT
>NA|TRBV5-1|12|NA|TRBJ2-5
CASSFPTETQYF
TGCGCCAGCAGCTTTCCCACGGAGACCCAGTACTTC
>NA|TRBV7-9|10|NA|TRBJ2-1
CASSFNEQFF
TGTGCCAGCAGCTTCAATGAGCAGTTCTTC
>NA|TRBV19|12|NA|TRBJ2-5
CASSNLLETQYF
TGTGCCAGTAGTAACCTATTGGAGACCCAGTACTTC
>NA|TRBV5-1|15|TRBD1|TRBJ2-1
CASSSQDREANEQFF
TGCGCCAGCAGTTCCCAGGACAGGGAGGCCAATGAGCAGTTCTTC
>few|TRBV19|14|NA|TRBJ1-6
CASSIKTYNSPLHF
TGTGCCAGTAGTATCAAGACCTATAATTCACCCCTCCACTTT
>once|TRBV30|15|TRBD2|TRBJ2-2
CAWSGVAGNTGELFF
TGTGCCTGGAGTGGCGTAGCGGGTAACACCGGGGAGCTGTTTTTT
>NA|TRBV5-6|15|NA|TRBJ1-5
CASSLNTYSNQPQHF
TGTGCCAGCAGCTTGAATACCTATAGCAATCAGCCCCAGCATTTT
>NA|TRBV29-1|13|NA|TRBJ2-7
CSVEIGSRDEQYF
TGCAGCGTTGAAATTGGGTCCAGGGACGAGCAGTACTTC
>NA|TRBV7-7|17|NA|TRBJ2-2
CASSLLAGQGYSGELFF
TGTGCCAGCAGCTTATTAGCGGGACAGGGTTATTCCGGGGAGCTGTTTTTT
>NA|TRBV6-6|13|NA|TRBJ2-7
CASSPLSPYEQYF
TGTGCCAGCAGCCCCTTATCCCCCTACGAGCAGTACTTC
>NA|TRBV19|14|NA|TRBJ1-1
CASNPWGVNTEAFF
TGTGCCAGTAACCCGTGGGGGGTGAACACTGAAGCTTTCTTT
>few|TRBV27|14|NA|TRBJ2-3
CASSWQGFTDTQYF
TGTGCCAGCAGCTGGCAGGGCTTCACAGATACGCAGTATTTT
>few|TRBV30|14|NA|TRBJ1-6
CAWSGQGLSSPLHF
TGTGCCTGGAGTGGGCAGGGTCTAAGCTCACCCCTCCACTTT
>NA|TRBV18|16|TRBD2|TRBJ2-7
CASSPTLAGGGNEQYF
TGTGCCAGCTCACCTACACTAGCGGGAGGAGGAAACGAGCAGTACTTC
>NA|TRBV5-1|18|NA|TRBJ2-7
CASSLRAALVMTSYEQYF
TGCGCCAGCAGCCTCCGTGCGGCCTTGGTGATGACCTCCTACGAGCAGTACTTC
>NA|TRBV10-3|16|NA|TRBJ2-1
CAISESQGRPYNEQFF
TGTGCCATCAGTGAGTCGCAGGGGCGCCCTTACAATGAGCAGTTCTTC
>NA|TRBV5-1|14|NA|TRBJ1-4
CASSLNHGEEKLFF
TGCGCCAGCAGCTTGAACCACGGAGAGGAAAAACTGTTTTTT
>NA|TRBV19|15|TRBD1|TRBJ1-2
CASINRDRGRGGYTF
TGTGCCAGTATTAACCGGGACAGGGGGCGCGGGGGCTACACCTTC
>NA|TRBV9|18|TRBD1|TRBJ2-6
CASSVGGDRGPGANVLTF
TGTGCCAGCAGCGTAGGGGGCGACAGGGGCCCTGGGGCCAACGTCCTGACTTTC
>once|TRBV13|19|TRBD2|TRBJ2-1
CASSLVLGGRTSGIGEQFF
TGTGCCAGCAGCTTAGTATTAGGGGGAAGGACTAGCGGGATAGGTGAGCAGTTCTTC
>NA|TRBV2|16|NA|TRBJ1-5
CASSERFRNSNQPQHF
TGTGCCAGCAGTGAACGTTTCAGAAATAGCAATCAGCCCCAGCATTTT